Listed here are 7 T cell receptor beta chains from one sample, sequenced in a study of cytomegalovirus exposure and HLA in healthy donors. Primers for the PCR totalled 60 Vbeta and 13 Jbeta. Generated by immunoSEQ multiplex PCR, the TCRdb table keeps only in-frame clones and is missing some. This repertoire shows 180,000 or so clones, roughly a tenth found once; its top ten account for 1% to 1.5%. The sequencing sample was made of PBMCs. These receptors were obtained from a woman in her twenties or thirties in good health and CMV-seropositive.

This clone appeared a few times. The chain joins TRBV4-1 to TRBJ2-1, with TRBD2 matching over 7 bases. The CDR3 length is 17 residues. Germline CDR1 is MGHRA and CDR2 is YSYEKL. The V and J ends lost 1 base and 9 bases, in that order; junction bases with no gene match: 15. CDR3 residues: CASSQGPTREGRGEQFF. The CDR3 bases are TGCGCCAGCAGCCAAGGCCCCACGAGGGAGGGCCGGGGTGAGCAGTTCTTC.

V gene TRBV6-1 combines with J gene TRBJ1-5, with no clear D. The germline V and J ends were trimmed by 4 bases and 0 bases, with 16 bases remaining between them. Germline CDR1 and CDR2: MNHNS and SASEGT. The CDR3 loop spans 17 amino acids. The chain's CDR3 is CASSGSGGLSSNQPQHF. CDR3 in DNA: TGTGCCAGCAGTGGAAGTGGCGGGCTCAGTAGCAATCAGCCCCAGCATTTT.

This clone was detected only a few times. This chain connects TRBV2 to TRBJ2-5; 13 bases fit TRBD2. The germline gives CDR1 SNHLY, CDR2 FYNNEI. The junction had 1 base not matched to a gene; V was cut back by 2 bases and J by 4 bases. The CDR3 length is 15 residues. In nucleotides, the CDR3 is TGTGCCAGCAGTGAAAGACTAGCGGGGGGAGAGACCCAGTACTTC. It is translated as CASSERLAGGETQYF.

This clone has more than one count but fewer than ten. This chain links TRBV7-9 with TRBJ2-3; the D gene is possibly TRBD1 (6 bases). Trimming left V 7 bases short and J 2 bases short, with 16 bases between. Germline CDR1 SEHNR, CDR2 FQNEAQ (reference sequence). The CDR3 loop spans 15 amino acids. CDR3 amino acids: CASNPPGQDTDTQYF. The CDR3, as DNA: TGTGCCAGCAACCCACCGGGACAAGACACAGATACGCAGTATTTT.

This clone was observed a handful of times. The chain has TRBV5-6 and TRBJ2-7, with D tentatively TRBD2 (6 bases). V dropped 3 bases and J dropped 0 bases, with 19 bases sitting between them. The CDR3 covers 17 residues. CDR1 is SGHDT, CDR2 YYEEEE, per germline. CDR3 in DNA: TGTGCCAGCAGCTCTCCCTCTGGGACTGCTCACTCCTACGAGCAGTACTTC. This codes for CASSSPSGTAHSYEQYF.

This clone was seen a few times. V and J are TRBV30 and TRBJ2-3, with 14 bases aligning to TRBD2. Germline-derived CDR1 and CDR2 are GTSNPN and SVGIG (reference sequence). This CDR3 has 16 amino acids. V was clipped by 2 bases and J by 5 bases; unmatched bases: 6. As DNA, the CDR3 is TGTGCCTGGAGTAGGGGACTAGCGGGAGTGGGAGATACGCAGTATTTT. Protein: CAWSRGLAGVGDTQYF.

This clone appeared a few times. V gene TRBV27 combines with J gene TRBJ2-5; TRBD2 matches 11 bases. V lost 3 bases to trimming and J lost 1 base; unmatched junction nucleotides: 7. The CDR3 loop spans 17 amino acids. Germline V gene data show CDR1 as MNHEY and CDR2 as SMNVEV (reference sequence). The CDR3 is CASSFSGTSGVQETQYF. CDR3 bases: TGTGCCAGCAGTTTCTCCGGGACTAGCGGAGTCCAAGAGACCCAGTACTTC.